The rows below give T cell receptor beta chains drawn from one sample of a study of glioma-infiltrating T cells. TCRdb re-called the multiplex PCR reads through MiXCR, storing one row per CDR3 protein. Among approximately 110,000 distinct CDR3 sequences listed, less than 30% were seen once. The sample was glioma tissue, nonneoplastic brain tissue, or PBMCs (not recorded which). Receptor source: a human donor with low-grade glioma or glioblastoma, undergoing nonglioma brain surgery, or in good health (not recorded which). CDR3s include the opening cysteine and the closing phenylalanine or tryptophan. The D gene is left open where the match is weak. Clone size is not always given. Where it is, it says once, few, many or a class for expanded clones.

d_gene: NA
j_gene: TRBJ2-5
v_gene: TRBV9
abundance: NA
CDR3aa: CASSARTAQETQYF
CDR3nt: TGTGCCAGCAGCGCCCGGACAGCTCAAGAGACCCAGTACTTC

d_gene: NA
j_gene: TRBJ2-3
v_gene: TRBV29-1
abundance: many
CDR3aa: CSVEEGGASSLDTQYF
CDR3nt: TGCAGCGTTGAAGAAGGGGGGGCCTCGAGTTTAGATACGCAGTATTTT

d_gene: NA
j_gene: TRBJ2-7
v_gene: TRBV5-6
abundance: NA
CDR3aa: CASSFNLYEQYF
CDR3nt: TGTGCCAGCAGCTTTAACCTCTACGAGCAGTACTTC

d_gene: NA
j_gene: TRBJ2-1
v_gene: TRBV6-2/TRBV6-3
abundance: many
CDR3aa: CASSPYLGSPIEQFF
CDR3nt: TGTGCCAGCAGTCCTTACCTAGGTAGCCCGATTGAGCAGTTCTTC

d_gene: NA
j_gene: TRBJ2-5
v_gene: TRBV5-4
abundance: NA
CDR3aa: CASSFTGRGEETQYF
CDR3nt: TGTGCCAGCAGCTTCACAGGGCGAGGGGAAGAGACCCAGTACTTT

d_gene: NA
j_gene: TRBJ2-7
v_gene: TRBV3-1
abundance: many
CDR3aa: CASSQDGRGPSAEQYF
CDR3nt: TGTGCCAGCAGCCAAGATGGGAGGGGGCCGAGCGCCGAGCAGTACTTC

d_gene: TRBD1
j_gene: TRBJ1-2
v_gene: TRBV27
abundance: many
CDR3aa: CASSSRQGANYGYTF
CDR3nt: TGTGCCAGCAGTTCCAGACAGGGGGCTAACTATGGCTACACCTTC

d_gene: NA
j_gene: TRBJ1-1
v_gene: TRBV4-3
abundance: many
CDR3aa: CASSQGDSNTEAFF
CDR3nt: TGCGCCAGCAGCCAAGGCGACAGCAACACTGAAGCTTTCTTT

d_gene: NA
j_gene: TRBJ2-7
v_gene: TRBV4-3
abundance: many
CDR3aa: CASSQGRGDYEQYF
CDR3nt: TGCGCCAGCAGCCAAGGAAGAGGGGACTACGAGCAGTACTTC

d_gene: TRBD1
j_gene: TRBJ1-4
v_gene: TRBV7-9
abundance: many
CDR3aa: CASSPRGRRLFF
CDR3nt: TGTGCCAGCAGCCCGAGGGGGCGACGGCTGTTTTTT

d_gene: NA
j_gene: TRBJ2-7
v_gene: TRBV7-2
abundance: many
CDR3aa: CASSLESGRAYEQYF
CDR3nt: TGTGCCAGCAGCTTAGAGTCCGGTAGGGCCTACGAGCAGTACTTC

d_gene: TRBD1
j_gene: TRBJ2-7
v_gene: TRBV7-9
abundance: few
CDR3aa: CASSTGQSSYEQYF
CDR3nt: TGTGCCAGCAGCACGGGACAGTCATCCTACGAGCAGTACTTC

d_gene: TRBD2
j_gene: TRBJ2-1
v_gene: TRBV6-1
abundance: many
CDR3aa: CASSPPGGKNEQFF
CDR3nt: TGTGCCAGCAGTCCCCCGGGGGGGAAGAATGAGCAGTTCTTC

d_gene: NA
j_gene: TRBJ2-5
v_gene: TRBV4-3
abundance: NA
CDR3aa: CASSQDSGLETQYF
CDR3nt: TGCGCCAGCAGCCAAGATTCGGGGCTAGAGACCCAGTACTTC

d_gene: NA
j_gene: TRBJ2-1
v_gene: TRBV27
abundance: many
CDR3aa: CASRPSGLGYNEQFF
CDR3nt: TGTGCCAGCAGGCCCTCAGGGCTCGGTTACAATGAGCAGTTCTTC

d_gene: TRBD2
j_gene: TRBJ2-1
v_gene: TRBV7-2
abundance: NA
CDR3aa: CASSRETSGGYNEKFF
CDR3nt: TGTGCCAGCAGCCGTGAGACTAGCGGGGGCTACAATGAGAAGTTCTTC

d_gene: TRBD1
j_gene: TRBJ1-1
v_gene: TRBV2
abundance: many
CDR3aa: CASNRGGNTEAFF
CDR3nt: TGTGCCAGCAACAGGGGCGGGAACACTGAAGCTTTCTTT

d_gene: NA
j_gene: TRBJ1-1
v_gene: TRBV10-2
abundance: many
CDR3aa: CASNPGRMNTEAFF
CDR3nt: TGCGCCAGCAACCCGGGACGTATGAACACTGAAGCTTTCTTT

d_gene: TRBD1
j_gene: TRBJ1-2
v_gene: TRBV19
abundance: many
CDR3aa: CASRSGQGKDGYTF
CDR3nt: TGTGCCAGTAGATCTGGACAGGGAAAGGATGGCTACACCTTC

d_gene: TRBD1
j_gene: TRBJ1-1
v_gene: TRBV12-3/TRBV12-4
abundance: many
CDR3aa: CASSPRGRITEAFF
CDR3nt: TGTGCCAGCAGCCCCAGGGGGCGGATCACTGAAGCTTTCTTT

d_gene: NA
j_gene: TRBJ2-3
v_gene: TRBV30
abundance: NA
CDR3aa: CAWSTSGTPTDTQYF
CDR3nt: TGTGCCTGGAGTACCAGCGGGACACCCACAGATACGCAGTATTTT

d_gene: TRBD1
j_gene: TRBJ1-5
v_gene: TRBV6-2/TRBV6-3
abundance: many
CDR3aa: CASRTRGKDQPQHF
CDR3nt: TGTGCCAGCAGGACCAGGGGGAAGGATCAGCCCCAGCATTTT

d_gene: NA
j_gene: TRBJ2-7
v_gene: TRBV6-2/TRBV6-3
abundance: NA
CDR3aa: CASSTHRRDDNEQYF
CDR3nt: TGTGCCAGCAGCACCCATAGGCGGGACGACAACGAGCAGTACTTC

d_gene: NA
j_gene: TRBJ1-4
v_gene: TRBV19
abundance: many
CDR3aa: CASSIPGTIEKLFF
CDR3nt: TGTGCCAGTAGTATCCCCGGGACAATCGAAAAACTGTTTTTT

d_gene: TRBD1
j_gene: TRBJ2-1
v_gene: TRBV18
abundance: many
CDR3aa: CASSPGQGKVNEQFF
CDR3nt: TGTGCCAGCTCACCAGGACAGGGTAAGGTGAATGAGCAGTTCTTC

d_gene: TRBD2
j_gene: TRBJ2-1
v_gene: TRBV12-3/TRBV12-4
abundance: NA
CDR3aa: CASMTSGGAGQFF
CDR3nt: TGTGCCAGCATGACTAGCGGGGGGGCCGGGCAGTTCTTC

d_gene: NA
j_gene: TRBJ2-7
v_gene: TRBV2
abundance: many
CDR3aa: CASNKANYEQYF
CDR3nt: TGTGCCAGCAACAAGGCAAACTACGAGCAGTACTTC

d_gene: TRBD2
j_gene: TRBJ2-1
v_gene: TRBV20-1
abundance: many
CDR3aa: CSARPWTSGNSNEQFF
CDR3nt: TGCAGTGCTAGACCTTGGACTAGCGGGAATAGTAATGAGCAGTTCTTC

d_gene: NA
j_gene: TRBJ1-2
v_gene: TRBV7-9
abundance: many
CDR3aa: CASSPSGTAYGYTF
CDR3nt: TGTGCCAGCAGCCCCTCCGGGACCGCCTATGGCTACACCTTC

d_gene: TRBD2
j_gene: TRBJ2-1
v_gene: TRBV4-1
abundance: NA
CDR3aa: CASSQEAGPAGDEQFF
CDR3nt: TGCGCCAGCAGCCAAGAGGCAGGCCCAGCGGGGGATGAGCAGTTCTTC

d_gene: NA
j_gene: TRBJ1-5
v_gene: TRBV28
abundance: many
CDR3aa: CASSLEVRNQPQHF
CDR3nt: TGTGCCAGCAGTTTGGAAGTACGGAATCAGCCCCAGCATTTT

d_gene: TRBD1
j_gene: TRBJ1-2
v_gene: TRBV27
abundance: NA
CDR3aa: CASFGQVMSNYGYTF
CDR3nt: TGCGCCAGCTTCGGACAGGTGATGAGTAACTATGGCTACACCTTC

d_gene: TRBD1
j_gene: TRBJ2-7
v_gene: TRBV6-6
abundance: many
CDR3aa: CASSYSGTGEQYF
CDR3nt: TGTGCCAGCAGTTACTCCGGGACAGGCGAGCAGTACTTC

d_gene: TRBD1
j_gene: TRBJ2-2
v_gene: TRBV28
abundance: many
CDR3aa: CASSLGDRAGTGELFF
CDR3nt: TGTGCCAGCTCCCTCGGGGACAGGGCGGGCACCGGGGAGCTGTTTTTT

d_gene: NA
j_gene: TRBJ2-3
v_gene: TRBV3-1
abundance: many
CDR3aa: CASSQVGTGVAGDTQYF
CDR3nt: TGTGCCAGCAGCCAAGTGGGGACGGGAGTGGCGGGAGATACGCAGTATTTT

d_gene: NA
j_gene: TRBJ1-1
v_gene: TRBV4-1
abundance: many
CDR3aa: CASSQGRNTEAFF
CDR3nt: TGTGCCAGCTCCCAGGGAAGGAACACTGAAGCTTTCTTT

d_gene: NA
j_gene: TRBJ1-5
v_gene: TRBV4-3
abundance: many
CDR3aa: CASSQDLGKAGGNQPQHF
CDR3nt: TGCGCCAGCAGCCAAGATTTAGGGAAGGCAGGAGGGAATCAGCCCCAGCATTTT

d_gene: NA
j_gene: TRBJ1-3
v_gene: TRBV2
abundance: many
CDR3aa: CASLTRGSGNTIYF
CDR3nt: TGTGCCAGCCTGACCAGGGGCTCTGGAAACACCATATATTTT

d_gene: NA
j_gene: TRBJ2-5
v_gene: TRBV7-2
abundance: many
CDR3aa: CASRGQAGGETQYF
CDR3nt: TGTGCCAGCAGGGGGCAGGCTGGGGGAGAGACCCAGTACTTC

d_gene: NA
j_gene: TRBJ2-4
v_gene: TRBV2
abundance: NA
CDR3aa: CASSETITLAKNIQYF
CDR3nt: TGTGCCAGCAGTGAAACCATCACTCTAGCCAAAAACATTCAGTACTTC

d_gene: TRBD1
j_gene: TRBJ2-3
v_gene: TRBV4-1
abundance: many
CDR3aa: CASSHFIPGQRRTDTQYF
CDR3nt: TGCGCCAGCAGCCACTTCATTCCGGGACAGCGCCGCACAGATACGCAGTATTTT

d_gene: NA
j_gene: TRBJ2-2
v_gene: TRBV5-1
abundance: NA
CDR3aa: CASSRDPQNTGELFF
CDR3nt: TGCGCCAGCAGCCGGGACCCACAGAACACCGGGGAGCTGTTTTTT

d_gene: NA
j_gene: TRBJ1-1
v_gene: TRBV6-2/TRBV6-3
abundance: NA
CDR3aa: CASRSGPGASF
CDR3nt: TGCGCCAGCAGATCCGGTCCAGGAGCTTCCTTT

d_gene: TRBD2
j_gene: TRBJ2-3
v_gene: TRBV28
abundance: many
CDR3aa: CASSPAGDVDTQYF
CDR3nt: TGTGCCAGCAGTCCTGCGGGAGACGTAGATACGCAGTATTTT

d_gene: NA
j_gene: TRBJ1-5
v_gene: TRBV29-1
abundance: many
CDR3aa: CSVGDGLIGNQPQHF
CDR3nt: TGCAGCGTTGGGGACGGCCTTATTGGCAATCAGCCCCAGCATTTT

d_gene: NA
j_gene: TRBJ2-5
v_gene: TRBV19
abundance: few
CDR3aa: CASNLRKQETQYF
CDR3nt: TGTGCCAGCAACCTACGGAAGCAAGAGACCCAGTACTTC

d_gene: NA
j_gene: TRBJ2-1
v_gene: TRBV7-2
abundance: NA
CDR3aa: CASSLESVRSYNEQLF
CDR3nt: TGTGCCAGCAGCCTAGAATCGGTTCGGTCCTACAATGAGCAGTTATTC

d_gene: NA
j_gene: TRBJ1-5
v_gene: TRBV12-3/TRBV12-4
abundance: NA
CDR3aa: CASHRRGSDQPQHF
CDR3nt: TGTGCCAGTCACCGCCGGGGGAGCGATCAGCCCCAGCATTTT

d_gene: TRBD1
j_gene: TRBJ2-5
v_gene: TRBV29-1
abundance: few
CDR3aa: CSVARQGVGETQYF
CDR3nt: TGCAGCGTAGCCCGACAGGGGGTCGGAGAGACCCAGTACTTC

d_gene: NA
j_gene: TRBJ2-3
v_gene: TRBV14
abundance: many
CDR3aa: CASSSTGTDTQYF
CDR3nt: TGTGCCAGCAGCTCGACCGGGACAGATACGCAGTATTTT

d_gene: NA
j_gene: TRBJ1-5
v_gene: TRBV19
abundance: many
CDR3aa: CASSQRAGYSNQPQHF
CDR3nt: TGTGCCAGTAGCCAAAGGGCGGGATATAGCAATCAGCCCCAGCATTTT

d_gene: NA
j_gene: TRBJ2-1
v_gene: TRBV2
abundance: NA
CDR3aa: CASRDSPNEQFF
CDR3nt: TGTGCCAGCAGGGACAGTCCCAATGAGCAGTTCTTC

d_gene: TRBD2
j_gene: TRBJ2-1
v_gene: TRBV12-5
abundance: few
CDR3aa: CASGPGLELHNEQFF
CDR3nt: TGTGCTAGTGGTCCGGGACTAGAGCTCCACAATGAGCAGTTCTTC

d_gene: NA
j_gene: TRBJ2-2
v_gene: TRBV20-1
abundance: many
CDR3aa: CSARDAGLYTGELFF
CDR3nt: TGCAGTGCTAGAGATGCGGGACTCTACACCGGGGAGCTGTTTTTT

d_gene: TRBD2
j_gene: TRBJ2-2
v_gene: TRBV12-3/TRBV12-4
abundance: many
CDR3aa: CASSPTSGTVTGELFF
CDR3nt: TGTGCCAGCAGCCCTACTAGCGGGACAGTCACCGGGGAGCTGTTTTTT

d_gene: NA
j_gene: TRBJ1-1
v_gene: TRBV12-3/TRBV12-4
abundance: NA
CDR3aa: CASSLSRNTEALF
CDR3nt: TGTGCCAGCAGTTTATCTCGGAACACTGAAGCTCTCTTT

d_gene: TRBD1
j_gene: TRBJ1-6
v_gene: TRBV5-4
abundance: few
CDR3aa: CASSSRDRPNSPLHF
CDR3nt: TGTGCCAGCAGCTCCCGGGACAGGCCTAATTCACCCCTCCACTTT

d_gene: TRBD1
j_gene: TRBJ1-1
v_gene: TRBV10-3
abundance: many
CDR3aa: CAISEGGADTEAFF
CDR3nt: TGTGCCATCAGTGAAGGGGGCGCCGACACTGAAGCTTTCTTT

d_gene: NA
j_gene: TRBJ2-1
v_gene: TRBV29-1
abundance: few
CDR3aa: CSLSSGLFNNEQFF
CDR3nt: TGCAGCTTATCGTCGGGACTTTTTAACAATGAGCAGTTCTTC